The clone carrying this TCR beta chain was detected many times. TCR beta CDR3 sequences were amplified from RNA transcripts. The HTBI set primed first-round TCR CDR3 RT-PCR. TCRdb reprocessed the multiplex PCR reads with MiXCR, giving one entry per CDR3 protein. The profile shows roughly 740,000 distinct CDR3 sequences, roughly 15% of them singletons. These data are taken from a study of T cells in Graves' hyperthyroidism and ophthalmopathy. It was roughly 10 ml of fresh peripheral blood that supplied the PBMCs. The J segment lost 0 bases and the V segment lost 5 bases, leaving 16 bases of the junction unmatched. Germline V gives CDR1 MNHNS, CDR2 SASEGT. The CDR3 is 19 residues long.

The chain carries TRBV6-1 and TRBJ2-7, with 10 positions matching TRBD2. The TCR was taken from a man aged 18 to 29 with Graves' hyperthyroidism. The sequenced sample consisted of blood. The DNA for the CDR3 is TGTGCCAGCAGTTTAGGAGAACTAGCGGGACCCCGGAGCTCCTACGAGCAGTACTTC. Its protein product is CASSLGELAGPRSSYEQYF.